This T cell receptor (beta chain) was identified during a study of vaccination effects on CD4 cells after COVID-19. Germline loops: CDR1 SGDLS, CDR2 YYNGEE. The V and J ends lost 4 bases and 7 bases respectively, with 12 bases between them. CDR3 length: 13 amino acids. ViraFEST assay sequencing came after antigen-specific CD4+ T cells were expanded with viral peptide pools. When ten to eleven days of culture had elapsed, CD4+ T cells were isolated. According to the study, vaccine recipients showed no prior SARS-CoV-2 infection and negative nucleocapsid antibodies. This clone was observed at least ten times. The antigen is not known. Some clones are missing from TCRdb's copy, which holds only in-frame ones; the method was immunoSEQ multiplex PCR. Of roughly 33,000 clones in the sample, around three quarters were seen once.

The rearrangement links TRBV9 to TRBJ1-5, with a tentative D call TRBD1 (5 bases). The receptor's source is a human donor who received a COVID-19 vaccine. The sample here was CD4+ T cells from PBMCs cultured with HCoV-OC43 spike peptides, taken before COVID-19 vaccination. As to subset: HCoV-OC43 spike overlapping peptide pool stimulation. The CDR3 DNA sequence: TGTGCCAGCAGCCCAGGGATGGGCCAGCCCCAGCATTTT. This sequence encodes CASSPGMGQPQHF.